Listed below are T cell receptor beta chains from one sample, sequenced in a study of PD-L1 blockade in urothelial cancer. Produced via immunoSEQ multiplex PCR; TCRdb's table is partial and in-frame only. The top ten hold about 3.2% of the sample, which has 45,000 or so clones, roughly 82% seen once. Sequencing was performed on PBMCs, taken around atezolizumab (anti-PD-L1) treatment. The receptors shown here come from a man between 65 and 85 years old with urothelial cancer. CDR3s include the opening cysteine and the closing phenylalanine or tryptophan. The order of the fields is J gene, V gene, clone size, CDR3 protein. Some rows have no size entry. The others give once, few or many, or a class for an expanded clone.

J gene: TRBJ2-1; V gene: TRBV5-1; clone size: -; CDR3 protein: CASSLETSGYNEQFF
J gene: TRBJ2-5; V gene: TRBV28; clone size: -; CDR3 protein: CATLAGGRETQYF
J gene: TRBJ1-1; V gene: TRBV6-5; clone size: once; CDR3 protein: CASRNQFEAFF
J gene: TRBJ2-5; V gene: TRBV9; clone size: -; CDR3 protein: CASSPRTGEETQYF
J gene: TRBJ1-1; V gene: TRBV29-1; clone size: once; CDR3 protein: CSVEVGQGITEAFF
J gene: TRBJ2-1; V gene: TRBV7-3; clone size: -; CDR3 protein: CASSSSGEGNEQFF
J gene: TRBJ1-1; V gene: TRBV5-6; clone size: -; CDR3 protein: CASSLGAGRTEAFF
J gene: TRBJ1-2; V gene: TRBV4-3; clone size: -; CDR3 protein: CASSRDRQGLYGYTF
J gene: TRBJ2-7; V gene: TRBV5-1; clone size: -; CDR3 protein: CASSLRLGGSSYEQYF
J gene: TRBJ2-7; V gene: TRBV27; clone size: once; CDR3 protein: CASRTSGTDEQYF
J gene: TRBJ2-7; V gene: TRBV29-1; clone size: -; CDR3 protein: CSVEAGSGDSYEQYF
J gene: TRBJ1-2; V gene: TRBV2; clone size: -; CDR3 protein: CASMRQGRRYGYTF
J gene: TRBJ1-4; V gene: TRBV19; clone size: -; CDR3 protein: CASRPTGSQSEKLFF
J gene: TRBJ1-4; V gene: TRBV6-6; clone size: -; CDR3 protein: CASSTGTEKLFF
J gene: TRBJ2-3; V gene: TRBV4-3; clone size: -; CDR3 protein: CASSRPGGEIDTQYF
J gene: TRBJ2-5; V gene: TRBV7-9; clone size: -; CDR3 protein: CASSLGAIGETQYF
J gene: TRBJ1-5; V gene: TRBV7-2; clone size: -; CDR3 protein: CASSLTGTGLSSGQPQHF
J gene: TRBJ2-1; V gene: TRBV19; clone size: -; CDR3 protein: CASRGLAGESYNEQFF
J gene: TRBJ1-1; V gene: TRBV4-2; clone size: -; CDR3 protein: CASSQDSQNGEAFF